This entry lists 16 T cell receptor beta chains sequenced from one sample in a study of CD8 T cell repertoires and HIV-1 epitope variants. Sequencing used immunoSEQ multiplex PCR; TCRdb keeps in-frame clones, though not all of them. The sample lists under 100,000 clones, around 75% occurring once. The sequenced sample was uncultured baseline CD8+ T cells from peripheral blood mononuclear cells (PBMCs). These receptors were collected from a male donor with HIV.

Only a few counts were recorded for this clone. This chain connects TRBV4-1 to TRBJ1-1; no firm D call. Germline assignment: CDR1 MGHRA and CDR2 YSYEKL. Trimming cost V 3 bases and J 3 bases, with 11 bases left between them. The CDR3 is 14 amino acids. The chain's CDR3 is CASSHLGRDTEAFF. The DNA for the CDR3 is TGCGCCAGCAGCCACCTCGGGCGAGACACTGAAGCTTTCTTT.

The rearrangement joins TRBV28 to TRBJ2-5, with TRBD2 identical over 9 bases. CDR1 is MDHEN and CDR2 is SYDVKM in the germline V gene. This CDR3 has 15 amino acids. J gave up 4 bases and V 0 bases, and 3 bases lay outside the gene matches. The CDR3, as DNA: TGTGCCAGCAGTTTATGGCGGGGGGGTCGAGAGACCCAGTACTTC. This sequence encodes CASSLWRGGRETQYF.

V is TRBV11-2 and J is TRBJ1-1; D unresolved. Trimming took off 5 bases at V and 4 bases at J, with 14 bases between the two ends. Germline V gene sequence: CDR1 SGHAT, CDR2 FQNNGV. The CDR3 covers 14 residues. CDR3 DNA: TGTGCCAGCAGCACCCCTACATTGGGCACTGAAGCTTTCTTT. This sequence encodes CASSTPTLGTEAFF.

To note about this clone: This sample includes further DNA sequences coding for the same CDR3. The CDR3 here is CASSARGTYEQYF. The CDR3 DNA reads TGTGCCAGCAGCGCTCGGGGGACCTACGAGCAGTACTTC. This chain connects TRBV6-1 to TRBJ2-7, with D maybe TRBD2 (6 bases). Germline lookup yields CDR1 MNHNS and CDR2 SASEGT. The germline V and J ends were trimmed by 6 bases and 2 bases, with 11 bases remaining between them. CDR3 length: 13 residues.

This clone was found a few times. This chain joins TRBV9 and TRBJ1-2; D not certain. The CDR3 totals 14 residues. Germline lookup yields CDR1 SGDLS and CDR2 YYNGEE. The V end lost 1 base, the J end lost 0 bases, and 7 bases lay between the germline ends. Here the CDR3 reads CASSVTPANYGYTF. For the CDR3, the DNA is TGTGCCAGCAGCGTAACCCCAGCTAACTATGGCTACACCTTC.

The chain joins TRBV5-1 to TRBJ1-1, with 7 positions matching TRBD1. The V gene's germline CDR1 is SGHRS and CDR2 YFSETQ. J was trimmed by 2 bases and V by 4 bases; bases with no gene match: 5. This CDR3 has 14 amino acids. The CDR3, as DNA: TGCGCCAGCAGCCCGGGACAGACTAACACTGAAGCTTTCTTT. This codes for CASSPGQTNTEAFF.

This clone has just a few counts. This chain links TRBV6-1 with TRBJ2-5; D is undetermined. This CDR3 is 15 amino acids long. V was pared by 6 bases and J by 2 bases, with 16 bases between. Germline V CDR1 and CDR2: MNHNS, SASEGT. As DNA, the CDR3 is TGTGCCAGCAGGCCGCCCCTGGGAATTCAAGAGACCCAGTACTTC. Its translation: CASRPPLGIQETQYF.

The chain carries TRBV27 and TRBJ1-1; D possibly corresponds to TRBD1 (6 bases). The germline V and J ends were trimmed by 1 base and 4 bases, with 10 bases remaining between them. Per the germline V gene, CDR1 is MNHEY and CDR2 is SMNVEV (reference sequence). The CDR3 consists of 14 residues. As DNA, the CDR3 is TGTGCCAGCAGTTTATACAGGGCTGGCACTGAAGCTTTCTTT. Protein: CASSLYRAGTEAFF.

The chain employs TRBV9 and TRBJ1-3; the D is unclear. Looked up from germline, CDR1 is SGDLS and CDR2 is YYNGEE. The germline V and J ends were trimmed by 4 bases and 3 bases, with 14 bases remaining between them. The CDR3 runs 15 residues. The CDR3 nucleotides read TGTGCCAGCAGCCCGAGGGAGGGAAATGGAAACACCATATATTTT. Translation: CASSPREGNGNTIYF.

This clone was counted a single time. The rearrangement uses TRBV6-1 and TRBJ1-5, with 10 bases identical to TRBD1. The CDR3 consists of 15 residues. The J segment lost 4 bases and the V segment lost 1 base, leaving 1 base of the junction unmatched. Germline V CDR1 and CDR2: MNHNS, SASEGT. In DNA form, the CDR3 reads TGTGCCAGCAGTGAAGAGGGACAGGGGAATCAGCCCCAGCATTTT. Protein sequence: CASSEEGQGNQPQHF.

This chain links TRBV21-1 with TRBJ2-5. TRBV21-1 is annotated as a pseudogene. The CDR3 runs to 13 residues. CDR3 region: CASSRWGQETQYF. CDR3 coding DNA: TGTGCCAGCAGCAGGTGGGGGCAAGAGACCCAGTACTTC.

The J gene is TRBJ2-7, the V gene TRBV28; TRBD1 is a possible D gene (5 bases). The CDR3 extends over 13 amino acids. CDR1 and CDR2 (germline): MDHEN, SYDVKM. Trimming shortened V by 5 bases and J by 2 bases, and 10 bases separated the two germline ends. CDR3 in amino acids: CASSTGRTYEQYF. DNA of the CDR3: TGTGCCAGCAGTACAGGACGAACCTACGAGCAGTACTTC.

This rearrangement joins TRBV4-2 to TRBJ2-1; 11 nucleotides line up with TRBD2. CDR3 length equals 14 residues. Looked up from germline, CDR1 is LGHNA and CDR2 is YNFKEQ. V lost 4 bases and J lost 9; bases outside the gene matches: 5. The CDR3: CASSPPGLAAEQFF. In DNA form, the CDR3 reads TGTGCCAGCAGCCCTCCGGGACTAGCGGCTGAGCAGTTCTTC.

The chain combines TRBV6-6 with TRBJ2-3; 7 bases line up with TRBD2. CDR3 length equals 15 residues. Germline CDR1 and CDR2: MNHNY and SVGAGI (reference sequence). J was trimmed by 6 bases and V by 6 bases; bases with no gene match: 12. For the CDR3, the DNA is TGTGCCAGCAGGCCCTCCGGGACTAACCTTGATACGCAGTATTTT. Its protein product is CASRPSGTNLDTQYF.

The chain carries TRBV18 and TRBJ1-1; 10 nucleotides match TRBD1. The CDR3 loop spans 15 amino acids. The junction had 5 bases not matched to a gene; V was cut back by 3 bases and J by 4 bases. Per germline, CDR1 KGHSH and CDR2 LQKENI. The CDR3 DNA follows: TGTGCCAGCTCACCCCGTTGGACAGGGGGCACTGAAGCTTTCTTT. It codes for CASSPRWTGGTEAFF.

This clone has more than one count but fewer than ten. The chain joins TRBV19 to TRBJ2-1; maybe TRBD1 (6 bases). V was clipped by 9 bases and J by 8 bases, with 23 bases between them. This CDR3 region has 15 residues. CDR1 is LNHDA and CDR2 is SQIVND in the germline V gene (reference sequence). The CDR3 DNA reads as TGTGCCAGCCGACGGGCGGGCAGGGGCTTCGATGAGCAGTTCTTC. This encodes CASRRAGRGFDEQFF.